The rows below give T cell receptor beta chains drawn from one sample of a study of OX40 agonist ivuxolimab in advanced cancers. Here immunoSEQ multiplex PCR was the method, and the copy in TCRdb shows in-frame clones only, minus some. The sample records 30,000 to 45,000 clones, 85% to 90% being singletons. Material: CD4+ or CD8+ T cells sorted from blood, obtained in a trial of the OX40 agonist ivuxolimab. All receptors derive from an adult with an advanced solid tumor such as melanoma, head and neck, liver or kidney cancer. Each CDR3 is given with its conserved first and last residue. The D gene is left open where the match is weak. Clone size, where shown, is once, few, many, or a class for clones that have expanded.

abundance: .
v_gene: TRBV5-4
j_gene: TRBJ1-2
d_gene: .
CDR3nt: TGTGCCAGCAGCTCGAAGGGGCTTGGCTACACCTTC
CDR3aa: CASSSKGLGYTF

abundance: .
v_gene: TRBV11-2
j_gene: TRBJ2-3
d_gene: TRBD2
CDR3nt: TGTGCCAGCAGCCCTGGACTAGCGGGAGCAACAGATACGCAGTATTTT
CDR3aa: CASSPGLAGATDTQYF

abundance: .
v_gene: TRBV5-8
j_gene: TRBJ2-3
d_gene: TRBD2
CDR3nt: TGTGCCAGCAGCCGGGGGGGGGCAACAGATACGCAGTATTTT
CDR3aa: CASSRGGATDTQYF

abundance: .
v_gene: TRBV19
j_gene: TRBJ2-7
d_gene: .
CDR3nt: TGTGCCAGTAGTAATCCAGGGCCCTACGAGCAGTACTTC
CDR3aa: CASSNPGPYEQYF

abundance: .
v_gene: TRBV9
j_gene: TRBJ1-2
d_gene: .
CDR3nt: TGTGCCAGCAGCGTAGCCGGGGGCGGCTACACCTTC
CDR3aa: CASSVAGGGYTF

abundance: .
v_gene: TRBV2
j_gene: TRBJ2-5
d_gene: TRBD1
CDR3nt: TGTGCCAGCACTACAGGGGAAGCAGCGCAAGAGACCCAGTACTTC
CDR3aa: CASTTGEAAQETQYF

abundance: .
v_gene: TRBV4-1
j_gene: TRBJ2-7
d_gene: .
CDR3nt: TGCGCCAGCAGCCAAGAGGGCGCTTTACAGGGATACGAGCAGTACTTC
CDR3aa: CASSQEGALQGYEQYF

abundance: .
v_gene: TRBV30
j_gene: TRBJ1-1
d_gene: .
CDR3nt: TGTGCCTGGAGTGTTCAGTGGAACACTGAAGCTTTCTTT
CDR3aa: CAWSVQWNTEAFF

abundance: .
v_gene: TRBV18
j_gene: TRBJ2-3
d_gene: TRBD1
CDR3nt: TGTGCCAGCTCAATGGAACAGGGGGCATCAGATACGCAGTATTTT
CDR3aa: CASSMEQGASDTQYF

abundance: few
v_gene: TRBV9
j_gene: TRBJ2-2
d_gene: .
CDR3nt: TGTGCCAGCAGCGCTCAAGACACCGGGGAGCTGTTTTTT
CDR3aa: CASSAQDTGELFF

abundance: .
v_gene: TRBV11-2
j_gene: TRBJ2-7
d_gene: .
CDR3nt: TGTGCCAGCAGCGAGGCGGAACTACTCGAGCAGTACTTC
CDR3aa: CASSEAELLEQYF

abundance: .
v_gene: TRBV18
j_gene: TRBJ1-2
d_gene: .
CDR3nt: TGTGCCAGCTCACCACGTTTAGACGGAGACTATGGCTACACCTTC
CDR3aa: CASSPRLDGDYGYTF

abundance: .
v_gene: TRBV25-1
j_gene: TRBJ2-7
d_gene: .
CDR3nt: TGTGCCAGCAGTGAATATTGGACGAGGTCCTACGAGCAGTACTTC
CDR3aa: CASSEYWTRSYEQYF

abundance: .
v_gene: TRBV7-8
j_gene: TRBJ2-2
d_gene: .
CDR3nt: TGTGCCAGCAGCTTTTCGACCGCCCCCGGGGAGCTGTTTTTT
CDR3aa: CASSFSTAPGELFF

abundance: once
v_gene: TRBV4-2
j_gene: TRBJ2-1
d_gene: .
CDR3nt: TGTGCCAGCAGCCCGGTAGGCGGTAAGAACAATGAGCAGTTCTTC
CDR3aa: CASSPVGGKNNEQFF

abundance: .
v_gene: TRBV4-1
j_gene: TRBJ2-7
d_gene: .
CDR3nt: TGCGCCAGCAGCCAAGAACTCCCGTACGAGCAGTACTTC
CDR3aa: CASSQELPYEQYF

abundance: once
v_gene: TRBV5-5
j_gene: TRBJ2-7
d_gene: TRBD1
CDR3nt: TGTGCCAGCAGACCGACAGGGGCCCAATCCTACGAGCAGTACTTC
CDR3aa: CASRPTGAQSYEQYF

abundance: .
v_gene: TRBV5-1
j_gene: TRBJ2-1
d_gene: TRBD2
CDR3nt: TGCGCCAGCAGCTCTGGACTAGCATCGAATGAGCAGTTCTTC
CDR3aa: CASSSGLASNEQFF

abundance: .
v_gene: TRBV30
j_gene: TRBJ2-3
d_gene: .
CDR3nt: TGTGCCTGGAGTGTAACGGGAGATACGCAGTATTTT
CDR3aa: CAWSVTGDTQYF

abundance: .
v_gene: TRBV6-5
j_gene: TRBJ2-5
d_gene: TRBD2
CDR3nt: TGTGCCAGCCTGGGAGGGCGGCAAGAGACCCAGTACTTC
CDR3aa: CASLGGRQETQYF

abundance: .
v_gene: TRBV19
j_gene: TRBJ2-3
d_gene: .
CDR3nt: TGTGCCAGTAGTGGGATAGCCACAGATACGCAGTATTTT
CDR3aa: CASSGIATDTQYF

abundance: once
v_gene: TRBV18
j_gene: TRBJ2-5
d_gene: .
CDR3nt: TGTGCCAGCTCCCCCCTCCCTTCAGGGCTGGAGACCCAGTACTTC
CDR3aa: CASSPLPSGLETQYF

abundance: .
v_gene: TRBV7-6
j_gene: TRBJ2-2
d_gene: TRBD1
CDR3nt: TGTGCCAGCAGCGCCCGGGACAGAGGGAGTGGCACCGGGGAGCTGTTTTTT
CDR3aa: CASSARDRGSGTGELFF

abundance: few
v_gene: TRBV6-4
j_gene: TRBJ2-3
d_gene: .
CDR3nt: TGTGCCAGCAGCTGCCCGGTGGGGAGCACAGATACGCAGTATTTT
CDR3aa: CASSCPVGSTDTQYF

abundance: .
v_gene: TRBV5-8
j_gene: TRBJ1-1
d_gene: .
CDR3nt: TGTGCCAGCAGCTTGGGACGGACGGGTTCGTCTGAAGCTTTCTTT
CDR3aa: CASSLGRTGSSEAFF

abundance: .
v_gene: TRBV19
j_gene: TRBJ1-2
d_gene: .
CDR3nt: TGTGCCAGTAGTATTTCGGCCAGGGGTGGCTACACCTTC
CDR3aa: CASSISARGGYTF